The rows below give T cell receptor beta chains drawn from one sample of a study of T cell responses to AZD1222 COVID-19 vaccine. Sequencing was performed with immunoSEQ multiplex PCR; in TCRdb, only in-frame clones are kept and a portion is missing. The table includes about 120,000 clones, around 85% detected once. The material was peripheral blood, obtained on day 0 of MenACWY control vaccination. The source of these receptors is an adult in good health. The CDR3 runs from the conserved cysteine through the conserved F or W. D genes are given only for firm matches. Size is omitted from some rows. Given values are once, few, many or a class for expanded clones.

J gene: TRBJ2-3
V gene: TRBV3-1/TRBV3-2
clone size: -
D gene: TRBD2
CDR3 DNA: TGTGCCAGCAGCCAAGATCGACTAGCGGGGGGGCATACAGATACGCAGTATTTT
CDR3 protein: CASSQDRLAGGHTDTQYF

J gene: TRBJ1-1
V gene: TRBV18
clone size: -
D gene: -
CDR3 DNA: TGTGCCAGCTCAGTCCAAGAGATGAACACTGAAGCTTTCTTT
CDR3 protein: CASSVQEMNTEAFF

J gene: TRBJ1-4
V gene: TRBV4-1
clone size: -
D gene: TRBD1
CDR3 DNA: TGCGCCAGCAGCCCCGACAGGGGGGCGACTAATGAAAAACTGTTTTTT
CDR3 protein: CASSPDRGATNEKLFF

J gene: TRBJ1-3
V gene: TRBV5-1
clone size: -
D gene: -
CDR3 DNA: TGCGCCAGCAGCTTATATGGCTCGACGGTGGAAGGAAACACCATATATTTT
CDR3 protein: CASSLYGSTVEGNTIYF

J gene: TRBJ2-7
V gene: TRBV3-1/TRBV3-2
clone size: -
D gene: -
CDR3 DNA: TGTGCCAGCAGCCGTGGCGGACTGGACAGAGGCGACGAGCAGTACTTC
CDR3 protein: CASSRGGLDRGDEQYF

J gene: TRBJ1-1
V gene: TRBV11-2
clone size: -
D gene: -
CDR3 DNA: TGTGCCAGCGGGTTGACAAGTGGGGGGGCTTTCTTT
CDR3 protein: CASGLTSGGAFF

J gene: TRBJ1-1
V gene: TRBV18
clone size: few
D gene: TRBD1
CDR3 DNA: TGTGCCAGCTCACTAGGACAGGGGGCGAACACTGAAGCTTTCTTT
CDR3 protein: CASSLGQGANTEAFF

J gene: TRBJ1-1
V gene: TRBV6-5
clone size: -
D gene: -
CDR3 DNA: TGTGCCAGCGCAGGGAACCGGAACACTGAAGCTTTCTTT
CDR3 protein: CASAGNRNTEAFF

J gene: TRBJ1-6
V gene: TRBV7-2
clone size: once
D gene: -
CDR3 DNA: TGTGCCAGCACACCGGGGGCGGGACCGGACTATAATTCACCCCTCCACTTT
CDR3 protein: CASTPGAGPDYNSPLHF

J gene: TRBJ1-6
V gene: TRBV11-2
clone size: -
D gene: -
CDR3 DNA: TGTGCCAGCAGCTTAGCCGGGGGCGGAGGCCTCCACTTT
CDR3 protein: CASSLAGGGGLHF

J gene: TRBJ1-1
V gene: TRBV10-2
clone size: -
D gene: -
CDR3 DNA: TGCGCCAGCAGTGTAGGCAGGGTATCCACTGAAGCTTTCTTT
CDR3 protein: CASSVGRVSTEAFF

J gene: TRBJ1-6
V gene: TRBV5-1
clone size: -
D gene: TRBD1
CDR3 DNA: TGCGCCAGCAGCTTGGCCGGACAGGCTTATAATTCACCCCTCCACTTT
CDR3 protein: CASSLAGQAYNSPLHF

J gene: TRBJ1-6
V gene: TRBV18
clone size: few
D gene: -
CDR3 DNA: TGTGCCAGCTCACCACACCCAGGGACCAATTCACCCCTCCACTTT
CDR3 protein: CASSPHPGTNSPLHF

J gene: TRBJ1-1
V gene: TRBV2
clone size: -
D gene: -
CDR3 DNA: TGTGCCAGCAAAAAAGGGGAGACACCGAACACTGAAGCTTTCTTT
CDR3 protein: CASKKGETPNTEAFF

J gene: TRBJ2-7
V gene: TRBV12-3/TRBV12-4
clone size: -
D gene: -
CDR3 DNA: TGTGCCAGCGGAGCCGGGGAGGACTACGAGCAGTACTTC
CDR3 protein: CASGAGEDYEQYF

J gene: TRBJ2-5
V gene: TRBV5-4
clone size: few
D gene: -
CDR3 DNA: TGTGCCAGCAAGCCAGGGGCACAAGAGACCCAGTACTTC
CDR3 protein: CASKPGAQETQYF

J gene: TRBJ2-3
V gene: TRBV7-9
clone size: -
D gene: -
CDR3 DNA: TGTGCCAGCAGCCATCTCACAGATACGCAGTATTTT
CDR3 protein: CASSHLTDTQYF

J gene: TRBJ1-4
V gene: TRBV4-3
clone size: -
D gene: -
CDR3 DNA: TGCGCCAGCAGCCAGTCGGGACACGGTAATGAAAAACTGTTTTTT
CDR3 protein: CASSQSGHGNEKLFF

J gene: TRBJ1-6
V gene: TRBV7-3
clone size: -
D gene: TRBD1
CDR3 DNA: TGTGCCAGCAGCCTGACAGGGTCGGATTCACCCCTCCACTTT
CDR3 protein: CASSLTGSDSPLHF

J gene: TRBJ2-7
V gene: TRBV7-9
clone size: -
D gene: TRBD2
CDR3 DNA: TGTGCCAGCAGCTTAGTAGCGGGGGTTTACGAGCAGTACTTC
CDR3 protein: CASSLVAGVYEQYF

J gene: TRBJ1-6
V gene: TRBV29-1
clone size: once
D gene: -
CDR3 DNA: TGCAGCGCATGGGACGGCACGGGATCACCCCTCCACTTT
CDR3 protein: CSAWDGTGSPLHF

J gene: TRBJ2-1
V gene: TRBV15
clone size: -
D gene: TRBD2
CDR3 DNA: TGTGCCACCAGCAGTGCTAGACTAGCGGGGATGAGGAATGAGCAGTTCTTC
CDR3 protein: CATSSARLAGMRNEQFF

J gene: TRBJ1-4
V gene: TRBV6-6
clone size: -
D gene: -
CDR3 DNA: TGTGCCAGCAGCGATACAGGGTCAACTAATGAAAAACTGTTTTTT
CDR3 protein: CASSDTGSTNEKLFF

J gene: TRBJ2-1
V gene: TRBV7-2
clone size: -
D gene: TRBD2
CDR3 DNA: TGTGCCAGCAGCCAAGCTAGCGGGGGTCGTAATGAGCAGTTCTTC
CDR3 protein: CASSQASGGRNEQFF

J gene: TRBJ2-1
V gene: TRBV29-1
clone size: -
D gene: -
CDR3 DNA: TGCAGCGTTGTGACCTGGGTTCTGGATGAGCAGTTCTTC
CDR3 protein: CSVVTWVLDEQFF

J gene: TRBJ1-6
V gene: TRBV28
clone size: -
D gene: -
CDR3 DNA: TGTGCCAGCACCCAAAGGGATTCACCCCTCCACTTT
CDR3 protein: CASTQRDSPLHF

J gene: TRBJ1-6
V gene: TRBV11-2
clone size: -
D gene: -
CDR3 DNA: TGTGCCAGCAGCCGGACGGGTTATAATTCACCCCTCCACTTT
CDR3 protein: CASSRTGYNSPLHF

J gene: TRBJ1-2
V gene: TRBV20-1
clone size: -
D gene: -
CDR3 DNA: TGCAGTGCTCGACAGGCGGGAGGCTACACCTTC
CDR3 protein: CSARQAGGYTF

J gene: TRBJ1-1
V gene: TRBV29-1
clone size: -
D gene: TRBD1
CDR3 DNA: TGCAGCGTTGAAGTAGGGGGCGCGGGCAAAGCTTTCTTT
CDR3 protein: CSVEVGGAGKAFF

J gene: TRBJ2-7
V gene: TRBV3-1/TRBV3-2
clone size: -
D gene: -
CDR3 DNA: TGTGCCAGCAGCCCCTCCGGGGCATACGAGCAGTACTTC
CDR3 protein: CASSPSGAYEQYF

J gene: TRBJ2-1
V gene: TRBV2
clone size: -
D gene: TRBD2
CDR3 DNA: TGTGCCAGCAGGGTTAGCGGGTCTGCCTACAATGAGCAGTTCTTC
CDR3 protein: CASRVSGSAYNEQFF

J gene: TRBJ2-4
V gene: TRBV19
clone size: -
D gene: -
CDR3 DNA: TGTGCCAGTAGTATACGCCCGGGGTCCGGGGACATTCAGTACTTC
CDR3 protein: CASSIRPGSGDIQYF

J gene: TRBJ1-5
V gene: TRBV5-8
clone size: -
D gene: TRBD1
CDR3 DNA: TGTGCCAGCAGTATAAACAGGGGGCTGGATCAGCCCCAGCATTTT
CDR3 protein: CASSINRGLDQPQHF

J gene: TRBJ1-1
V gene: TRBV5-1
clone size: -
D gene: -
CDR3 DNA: TGCGCCAGCAAGGTGGCAGGGAACACTGAAGCTTTCTTT
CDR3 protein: CASKVAGNTEAFF

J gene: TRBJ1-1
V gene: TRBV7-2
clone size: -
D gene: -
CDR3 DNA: TGTGCCAGCAGCTTAGGGCCGGGGGCTCTGAACACTGAAGCTTTCTTT
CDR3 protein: CASSLGPGALNTEAFF

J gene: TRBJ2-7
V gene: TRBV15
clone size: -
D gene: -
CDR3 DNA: TGTGCCACCAGTTCAGGACACCTCTACGAGCAGTACTTC
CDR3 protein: CATSSGHLYEQYF

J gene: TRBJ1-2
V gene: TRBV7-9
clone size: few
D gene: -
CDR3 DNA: TGTGCCAGCAGCTTAGCGGACTATGGCTACACCTTC
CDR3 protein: CASSLADYGYTF

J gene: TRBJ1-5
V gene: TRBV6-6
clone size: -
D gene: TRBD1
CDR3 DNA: TGTGCCAGCAGTTCGGGACAGTTTAGCAATCAGCCCCAGCATTTT
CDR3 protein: CASSSGQFSNQPQHF

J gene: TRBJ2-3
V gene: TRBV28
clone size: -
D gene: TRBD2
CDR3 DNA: TGTGCCAGCAGCCCAGGCGGGGGGCTTTTCCGGACAGATACGCAGTATTTT
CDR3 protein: CASSPGGGLFRTDTQYF

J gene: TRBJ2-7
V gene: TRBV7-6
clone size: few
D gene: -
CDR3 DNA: TGTGCCAGCAGCTTAGAATCCCAAGGACTCTCGGGGGAGCAGTACTTC
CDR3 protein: CASSLESQGLSGEQYF

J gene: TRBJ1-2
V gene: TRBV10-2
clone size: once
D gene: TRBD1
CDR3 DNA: TGCGCCAGCAGTGAGTCGACCTGGGACAGGGGACATGGCTACACCTTC
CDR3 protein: CASSESTWDRGHGYTF

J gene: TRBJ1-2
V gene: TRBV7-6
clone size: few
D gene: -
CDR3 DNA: TGTGCCAGCAGCTTAAAAGCGAACTATGGCTACACCTTC
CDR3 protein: CASSLKANYGYTF

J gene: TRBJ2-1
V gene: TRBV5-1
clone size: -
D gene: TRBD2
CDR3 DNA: TGCGCCAGCAGCTTGGCTAGCGGGGGGGCATACAATGAGCAGTTCTTC
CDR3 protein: CASSLASGGAYNEQFF

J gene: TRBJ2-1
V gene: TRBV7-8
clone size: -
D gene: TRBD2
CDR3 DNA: TGTGCCAGCAGCCCGGGACTAGCATTATCGAATGAGCAGTTCTTC
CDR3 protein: CASSPGLALSNEQFF

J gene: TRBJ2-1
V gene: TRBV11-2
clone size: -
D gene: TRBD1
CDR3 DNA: TGTGCCAGCAGCTTAGGCACATCAGGGGGCAATGAGCAGTTCTTC
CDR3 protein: CASSLGTSGGNEQFF

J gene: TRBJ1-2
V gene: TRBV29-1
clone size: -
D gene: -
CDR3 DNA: TGCAGCGTTACCCCTGGGGGCGACTATGGCTACACCTTC
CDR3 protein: CSVTPGGDYGYTF

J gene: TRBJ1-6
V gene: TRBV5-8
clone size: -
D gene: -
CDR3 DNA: TGTGCCAGCAGCTTGCTAGTCGGGACCTCCTATAATTCACCCCTCCACTTT
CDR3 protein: CASSLLVGTSYNSPLHF

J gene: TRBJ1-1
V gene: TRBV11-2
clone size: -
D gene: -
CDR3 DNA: TGTGCCAGCAGCTTATACGGAGCGAACACTGAAGCTTTCTTT
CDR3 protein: CASSLYGANTEAFF

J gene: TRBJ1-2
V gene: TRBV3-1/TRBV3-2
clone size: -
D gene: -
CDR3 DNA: TGTGCCAGCAGCCCACAACCCCCATATGGCTACACCTTC
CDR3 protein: CASSPQPPYGYTF

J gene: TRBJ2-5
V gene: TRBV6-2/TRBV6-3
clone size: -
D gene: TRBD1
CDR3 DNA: TGTGCCAGCAGTTCACGGGGACAGGGTCCCCAAGAGACCCAGTACTTC
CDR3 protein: CASSSRGQGPQETQYF